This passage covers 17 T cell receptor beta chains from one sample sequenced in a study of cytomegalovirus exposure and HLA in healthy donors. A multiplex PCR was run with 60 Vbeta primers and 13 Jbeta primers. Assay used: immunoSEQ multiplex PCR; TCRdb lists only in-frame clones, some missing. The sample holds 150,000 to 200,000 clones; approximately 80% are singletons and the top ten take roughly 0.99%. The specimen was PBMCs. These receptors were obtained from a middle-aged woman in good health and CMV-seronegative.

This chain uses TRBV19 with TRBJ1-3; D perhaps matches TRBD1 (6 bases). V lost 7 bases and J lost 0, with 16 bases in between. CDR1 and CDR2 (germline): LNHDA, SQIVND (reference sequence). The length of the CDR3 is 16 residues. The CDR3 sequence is CASKAPGVRSGNTIYF. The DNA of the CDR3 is TGTGCCAGTAAGGCCCCAGGGGTCCGCTCTGGAAACACCATATATTTT. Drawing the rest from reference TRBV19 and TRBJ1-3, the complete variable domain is DGGITQSPKYLFRKEGQNVTLSCEQNLNHDAMYWYRQDPGQGLRLIYYSQIVNDFQKGDIAEGYSVSREKKESFPLTVTSAQKNPTAFYLCASKAPGVRSGNTIYFGEGSWLTVV.

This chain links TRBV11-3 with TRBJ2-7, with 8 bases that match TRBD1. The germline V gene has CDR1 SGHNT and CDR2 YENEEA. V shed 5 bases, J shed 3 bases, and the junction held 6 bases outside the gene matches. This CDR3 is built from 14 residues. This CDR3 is CASSEGTGRYEQYF. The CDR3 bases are TGTGCCAGCAGCGAGGGGACAGGTCGCTACGAGCAGTACTTC.

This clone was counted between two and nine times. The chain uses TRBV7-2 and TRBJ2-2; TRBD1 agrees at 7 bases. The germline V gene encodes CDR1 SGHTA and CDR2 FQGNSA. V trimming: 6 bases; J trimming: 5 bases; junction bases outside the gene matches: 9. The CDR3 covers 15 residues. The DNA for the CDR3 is TGTGCCAGCAGTTACAGGGGCCGAGTTACCGGGGAGCTGTTTTTT. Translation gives CASSYRGRVTGELFF.

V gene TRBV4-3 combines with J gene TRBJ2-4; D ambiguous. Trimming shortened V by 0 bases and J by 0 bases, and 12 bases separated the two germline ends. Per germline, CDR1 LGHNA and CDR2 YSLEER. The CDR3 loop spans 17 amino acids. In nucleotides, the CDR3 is TGCGCCAGCAGCCAAGATAACGGCAGACTAGCCAAAAACATTCAGTACTTC. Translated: CASSQDNGRLAKNIQYF.

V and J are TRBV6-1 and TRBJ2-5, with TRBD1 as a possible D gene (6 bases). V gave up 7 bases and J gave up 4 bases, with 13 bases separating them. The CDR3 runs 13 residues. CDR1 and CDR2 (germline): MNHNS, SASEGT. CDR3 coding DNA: TGTGCCAGCACCGACAGGCCTCGAGAGACCCAGTACTTC. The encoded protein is CASTDRPRETQYF.

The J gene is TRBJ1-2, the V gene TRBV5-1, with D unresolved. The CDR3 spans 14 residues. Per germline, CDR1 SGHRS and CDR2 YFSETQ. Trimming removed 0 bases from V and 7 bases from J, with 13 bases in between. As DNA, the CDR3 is TGCGCCAGCAGCTTGGTTGGAGGGTCCTTTGGCTACACCTTC. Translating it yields CASSLVGGSFGYTF.

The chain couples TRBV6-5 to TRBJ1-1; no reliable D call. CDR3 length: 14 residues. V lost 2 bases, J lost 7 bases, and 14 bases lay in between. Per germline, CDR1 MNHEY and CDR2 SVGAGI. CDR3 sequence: CASSYVPRVSEAFF. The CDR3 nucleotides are TGTGCCAGCAGTTACGTTCCCCGGGTCAGTGAAGCTTTCTTT.

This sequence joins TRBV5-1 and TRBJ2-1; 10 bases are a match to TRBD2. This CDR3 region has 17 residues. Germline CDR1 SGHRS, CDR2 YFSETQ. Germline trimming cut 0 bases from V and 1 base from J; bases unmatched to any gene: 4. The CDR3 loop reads CASSLAVAGGSYNEQFF. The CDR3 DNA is TGCGCCAGCAGCTTGGCCGTAGCGGGAGGTTCCTACAATGAGCAGTTCTTC.

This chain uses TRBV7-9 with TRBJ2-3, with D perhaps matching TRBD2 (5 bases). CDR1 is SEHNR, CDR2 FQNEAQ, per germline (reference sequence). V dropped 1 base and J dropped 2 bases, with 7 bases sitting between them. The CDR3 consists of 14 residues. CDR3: CASSLGLFTDTQYF. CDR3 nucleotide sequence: TGTGCCAGCAGCTTAGGACTATTCACAGATACGCAGTATTTT.

DNA of the CDR3: TGTGCCAGCAGCTTACAGGGGTACACCGGGGAGCTGTTTTTT. As protein: CASSLQGYTGELFF. This rearrangement joins TRBV7-8 to TRBJ2-2; TRBD1 is a possible D gene (6 bases). Germline V gene sequence: CDR1 SGHVS, CDR2 FQNEAQ. The CDR3 covers 14 residues. The germline V and J ends were trimmed by 2 bases and 3 bases, with 7 bases remaining between them.

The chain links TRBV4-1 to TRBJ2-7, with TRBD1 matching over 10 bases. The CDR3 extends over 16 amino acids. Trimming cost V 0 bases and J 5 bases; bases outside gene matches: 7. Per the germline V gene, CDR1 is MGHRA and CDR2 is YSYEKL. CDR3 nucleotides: TGCGCCAGCAGCCAAGATCCGGGACAGGGGTTCAACGAGCAGTACGTC. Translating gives CASSQDPGQGFNEQYV.

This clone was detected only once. Here the CDR3 reads CAWNRGRGEKLFF. As DNA, the CDR3 is TGTGCCTGGAACCGGGGTCGAGGGGAAAAACTGTTTTTT. The chain recombines TRBV30 with TRBJ1-4; D is ambiguous. Germline-derived CDR1 and CDR2 are GTSNPN and SVGIG (reference sequence). There are 13 residues in the CDR3. V lost 4 bases, J lost 8 bases, and 14 bases lay in between.

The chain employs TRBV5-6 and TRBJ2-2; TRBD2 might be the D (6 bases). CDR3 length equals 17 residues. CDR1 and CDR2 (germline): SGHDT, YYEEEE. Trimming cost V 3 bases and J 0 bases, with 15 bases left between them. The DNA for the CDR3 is TGTGCCAGCAGCTCCCCTCTGGAGGGAACGAACACCGGGGAGCTGTTTTTT. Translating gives CASSSPLEGTNTGELFF.

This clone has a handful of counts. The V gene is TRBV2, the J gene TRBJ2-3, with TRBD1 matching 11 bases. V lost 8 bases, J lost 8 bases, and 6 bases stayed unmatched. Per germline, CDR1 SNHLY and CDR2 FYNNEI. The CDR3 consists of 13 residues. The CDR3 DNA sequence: TGTGCCAGCCGGGGGACAGGGGGAGTTACGCAGTATTTT. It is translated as CASRGTGGVTQYF.

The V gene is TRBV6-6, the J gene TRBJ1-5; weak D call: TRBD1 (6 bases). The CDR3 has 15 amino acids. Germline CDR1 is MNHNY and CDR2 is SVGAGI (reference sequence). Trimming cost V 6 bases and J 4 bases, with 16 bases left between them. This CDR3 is CASSYGRQVNQPQHF. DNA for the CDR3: TGTGCCAGCAGCTACGGCCGACAGGTAAATCAGCCCCAGCATTTT.

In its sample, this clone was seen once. The CDR3 is CAISEPDRGTEAFF. CDR3 bases: TGTGCCATCAGTGAGCCGGACAGGGGGACTGAAGCTTTCTTT. V usage is TRBV10-3 and J usage is TRBJ1-1, with 10 bases fitting TRBD1. The CDR3 sequence is 14 residues long. After removal of 2 bases from V and 5 bases from J, the junction contained 2 bases not matched to a gene. Per the germline V gene, CDR1 is ENHRY and CDR2 is SYGVKD.

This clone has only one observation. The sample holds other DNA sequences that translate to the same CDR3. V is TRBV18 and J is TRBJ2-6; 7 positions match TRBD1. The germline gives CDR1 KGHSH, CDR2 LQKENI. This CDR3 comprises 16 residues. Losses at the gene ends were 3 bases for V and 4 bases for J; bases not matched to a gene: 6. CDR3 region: CASSPRQGSGANVLTF. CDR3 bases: TGTGCCAGCTCACCCCGACAGGGTTCGGGGGCCAACGTCCTGACTTTC.